The 32 T cell receptor beta chains presented below share a single source sample, sequenced in a study of T cells in Graves' hyperthyroidism and ophthalmopathy (dated 2019 in TCRdb). The method behind the library was multiplex PCR. Sequenced on an Illumina HiSeq 2000. The TCR beta CDR3 regions were amplified from RNA transcripts. For the first round of RT-PCR on the TCR CDR3, the HTBI primer set was used together with the Qiagen OneStep RT-PCR kit. The public reads were reprocessed in TCRdb via fastp at Q25 and MiXCR, keeping in-frame beta chains. When rows share a CDR3 protein, they turn into one entry using the most common DNA and genes. In all, the sample holds around 340,000 distinct CDR3 sequences, and about a sixth of those were seen once. The biggest ten clones account for roughly a sixth of the sample. Sequencing used blood. The source is a woman aged 35 to 49 with Graves' ophthalmopathy.

This clonotype occurred many times. CDR3 nucleotides: TGTGCCAGCAGCTCCGAACAGGGACCTACCTACGAGCAGTACTTC. This sequence encodes CASSSEQGPTYEQYF. The chain couples TRBV13 to TRBJ2-7, with D perhaps TRBD1 (6 bases). With 4 bases removed from V and 2 bases from J, the gap between germline ends came to 15 bases. CDR3 size: 15 residues. Germline loops: CDR1 PRHDT, CDR2 FYEKMQ (reference sequence).

The sample holds many counts of this clonotype. The chain couples TRBV7-9 to TRBJ2-4; 7 bases fit TRBD1. Unmatched junction bases numbered 13, after V lost 3 bases and J lost 8 bases. This CDR3 comprises 16 residues. Germline V gene sequence: CDR1 SEHNR, CDR2 FQNEAQ (reference sequence). The CDR3 DNA is TGTGCCAGCAGCTTCGTCAGGGACAGTCTGGAGGACATTCAGTACTTC. Its translation: CASSFVRDSLEDIQYF.

This clonotype was seen ten or more times. This sequence joins TRBV25-1 and TRBJ2-2; the match to TRBD1 covers 7 bases. J lost 2 bases, V lost 1 base, and 7 bases had no gene match. The CDR3 is made up of 17 amino acids. Germline CDR1 and CDR2: MGHDK and SYGVNS. The CDR3 DNA follows: TGTGCCAGCAGTGAATGGTTTAACAGGGGAAACACCGGGGAGCTGTTTTTT. Amino acids: CASSEWFNRGNTGELFF.

This clonotype turned up a few times. V and J are TRBV28 and TRBJ2-7; D unresolved. The CDR3 length is 14 residues. Germline V gene data show CDR1 as MDHEN and CDR2 as SYDVKM. V was shortened by 7 bases and J by 2 bases, with 15 bases between the two germline ends. The CDR3 DNA sequence: TGTGCCAGCATCCCTTATATGGCGGCCTACGAGCAGTACTTC. Its protein product is CASIPYMAAYEQYF.

Ten or more counts support this clonotype. V gene TRBV25-1 combines with J gene TRBJ2-7; no reliable D call. V lost 4 bases, J lost 4 bases, and 8 bases lay in between. The CDR3 runs 12 residues. Germline V gene data show CDR1 as MGHDK and CDR2 as SYGVNS. In DNA, the CDR3 is TGTGCCAGCAGTGCAGATTGGTACGAGCAGTACTTC. Translated: CASSADWYEQYF.

This clonotype was observed many times. V is TRBV19 and J is TRBJ2-2; 9 positions agree with TRBD1. The germline V gene encodes CDR1 LNHDA and CDR2 SQIVND (reference sequence). The CDR3 is made up of 15 amino acids. Trimming cost V 6 bases and J 5 bases; bases outside gene matches: 7. This chain's CDR3 is CASSRDRDGTGELFF. CDR3 coding DNA: TGTGCCAGTAGCAGGGACAGGGACGGGACCGGGGAGCTGTTTTTT. Supplemented by reference TRBV19 and TRBJ2-2, the full variable domain reads DGGITQSPKYLFRKEGQNVTLSCEQNLNHDAMYWYRQDPGQGLRLIYYSQIVNDFQKGDIAEGYSVSREKKESFPLTVTSAQKNPTAFYLCASSRDRDGTGELFFGEGSRLTVL.

This clonotype has at least ten counts. The CDR3 sequence: CARGTSGSHSYEQYF. CDR3 in DNA: TGTGCCAGAGGGACTAGCGGGAGCCACTCCTACGAGCAGTACTTC. The genes are TRBV6-2 or TRBV6-3 and TRBJ2-7; TRBD2 matches at 14 bases. CDR3 length: 15 amino acids. The J segment lost 0 bases and the V segment lost 9 bases, leaving 4 bases of the junction unmatched. Germline V gene data show CDR1 as MNHEY and CDR2 as SVGEGT.

Ten or more counts support this clonotype. This rearrangement joins TRBV28 to TRBJ2-2; 11 bases fit TRBD1. The germline CDR1 and CDR2 sequences are MDHEN and SYDVKM. Unmatched junction bases numbered 15, after V lost 2 bases and J lost 7 bases. The CDR3 has 19 amino acids. The DNA of the CDR3 is TGTGCCAGCAGTTTAGGGGCCCTCGGACAGGGGGCGAAGAACGGGGAGCTGTTTTTT. It encodes CASSLGALGQGAKNGELFF.

Concerning this clonotype: One end of the junction varies from germline; a read error may be responsible. The chain has TRBV28 and TRBJ1-2, with D possibly matching TRBD1 (5 bases). This CDR3 region has 15 residues. Germline V gene data show CDR1 as MDHEN and CDR2 as SYDVKM. This CDR3 is CASSLQTRAGYGYIF. CDR3 coding DNA: TGTGCCAGCAGTTTACAGACTCGGGCAGGGTACGGCTACATCTTC.

This clonotype was observed at least ten times. The gene calls are TRBV12-3 or TRBV12-4 and TRBJ2-5; TRBD2 matches at 16 bases. This CDR3 has 18 residues. Germline trimming cut 4 bases from V and 0 bases from J; bases unmatched to any gene: 5. CDR3 protein: CASSSGTSGRVYQETQYF. DNA for the CDR3: TGTGCCAGCAGTTCCGGGACTAGCGGGAGGGTGTACCAAGAGACCCAGTACTTC.

This clonotype was recorded at least ten times. CDR3 in amino acids: CASKRTGGSYGYTF. Written as DNA, the CDR3 is TGTGCCAGCAAAAGGACAGGGGGAAGCTATGGCTACACCTTC. The V gene is TRBV11-2, the J gene TRBJ1-2; 10 nucleotides align to TRBD1. The CDR3 is made up of 14 amino acids. The V segment lost 7 bases and the J segment 4 bases; nucleotides outside the gene matches: 6. CDR1 SGHAT and CDR2 FQNNGV come from the germline V gene.

At least ten counts were recorded for this clonotype. The chain joins TRBV12-5 to TRBJ1-1, with 7 nucleotides matching TRBD1. CDR1 LGHNT and CDR2 FRNRAP come from the germline V gene. The CDR3 length is 17 residues. Unmatched junction bases numbered 14, after V lost 2 bases and J lost 5 bases. CDR3 DNA sequence: TGTGCTAGTGGTTTGCCACCCCCGGGAAGGGGGCAGACTGAAGCTTTCTTT. Translated, it gives CASGLPPPGRGQTEAFF.

As for this clonotype: A much larger clone differs by one base, so this may be a read error. V and J are TRBV7-9 and TRBJ2-5; no firm D call. Germline values: CDR1 SEHNR, CDR2 FQNEAQ (reference sequence). CDR3 length: 9 residues. CDR3: CVTEETQYF. The CDR3 DNA reads TGTGTCACCGAAGAGACCCAGTACTTC.

This clonotype occurred once. The CDR3: CASSQDRGLYGYTF. In DNA, the CDR3 is TGCGCCAGCAGCCAAGATCGGGGGCTCTATGGCTACACCTTC. The J gene is TRBJ1-2, the V gene TRBV4-3, with a weak D call TRBD1 (6 bases). Trimming cost V 0 bases and J 4 bases, with 9 bases left between them. The germline gives CDR1 LGHNA, CDR2 YSLEER. CDR3 length: 14 residues.

This clonotype was counted ten times or more. The J gene is TRBJ1-5, the V gene TRBV28; D not resolved. The CDR3 contains 12 residues. V lost 7 bases to trimming and J lost 7 bases, with 11 bases between them. Germline V gives CDR1 MDHEN, CDR2 SYDVKM. CDR3 DNA: TGTGCCAGCACCGTGGGGTACCAGCCCCAGCATTTT. Translation gives CASTVGYQPQHF.

This clonotype was found many times. V usage is TRBV2 and J usage is TRBJ2-7, with TRBD1 matching 11 bases. V was clipped by 6 bases and J by 2 bases; unmatched bases: 15. The CDR3 is 18 amino acids. From germline, CDR1 is SNHLY and CDR2 FYNNEI. The CDR3 DNA follows: TGTGCCAGCAGCTACTTAAGGACAGGGGGCCCCACCACCTACGAGCAGTACTTC. Translating it yields CASSYLRTGGPTTYEQYF.

The chain links TRBV6-1 to TRBJ1-2; 9 bases align to TRBD1. This CDR3 has 15 amino acids. CDR1 is MNHNS and CDR2 is SASEGT in the germline V gene. V shed 6 bases and J 7 bases; nucleotides not matched to a gene: 12. In nucleotides, the CDR3 is TGTGCCAGCAGGACGACCGGGACAGGGTTCTCTGGCTACACCTTC. Its protein is CASRTTGTGFSGYTF.

This clonotype was recorded at least ten times. The chain recombines TRBV7-2 with TRBJ2-7, with 7 nucleotides matching TRBD2. V was clipped by 1 base and J by 4 bases; unmatched bases: 4. CDR3 size: 14 residues. CDR1 and CDR2 from the germline V gene are SGHTA and FQGNSA. The CDR3 region is CASSLGRERYEQYF. The CDR3 bases are TGTGCCAGCAGCTTAGGGCGGGAGAGGTACGAGCAGTACTTC.

This clonotype has only one observation. Germline is not matched at one junction end, which may reflect a read error. The rearrangement links TRBV7-8 to TRBJ1-2; D gene ambiguous. The germline V gene has CDR1 SGHVS and CDR2 FQNEAQ. This CDR3 is 14 amino acids long. The CDR3 reads CASSLELVPDGYNF. DNA for the CDR3: TGTGCCAGCAGCTTAGAACTGGTTCCGGATGGCTACAACTTC.

This clonotype was seen only a few times. A read error may explain this, as a much larger clone is one base away. The V and J genes are TRBV12-3 or TRBV12-4 and TRBJ1-1, with 7 nucleotides matching TRBD1. J lost 0 bases, V lost 4 bases, and 2 bases had no gene match. This CDR3 region has 14 residues. The CDR3 reads CASSWDRMNTEAFF. Written as DNA, the CDR3 is TGTGCCAGCAGTTGGGACAGAATGAACACTGAAGCTTTCTTT.

This clonotype was detected ten times or more. This chain connects TRBV20-1 to TRBJ2-5, with 7 nucleotides matching TRBD1. V lost 2 bases, J lost 1 base, and 7 bases stayed unmatched. Germline values: CDR1 DFQATT, CDR2 SNEGSKA (reference sequence). The CDR3 length is 15 residues. The CDR3 DNA reads TGCAGTGCTAGATACGGGGCAGGGGGCCAAGAGACCCAGTACTTC. Protein product: CSARYGAGGQETQYF.

In its sample, this clonotype was seen many times. This likely traces to a read error, being one base from a far larger clone. The J gene is TRBJ2-7, the V gene TRBV25-1; 7 nucleotides match TRBD1. There are 13 residues in the CDR3. The germline V gene encodes CDR1 MGHDK and CDR2 SYGVNS. The trim removed 6 bases at V and 2 bases at J, leaving 4 bases unmatched. In DNA, the CDR3 is TGTGCCAGCAGACCAGGGACAGCCTACGAGCAGTACTTC. It specifies CASRPGTAYEQYF.

This clonotype was picked up many times. This chain links TRBV6-2 or TRBV6-3 with TRBJ2-5; the D is unclear. This CDR3 comprises 12 residues. Trimming took off 8 bases at V and 4 bases at J, with 11 bases between the two ends. Germline CDR1 and CDR2: MNHEY and SVGEGT. CDR3 residues: CASGRVRETQYF. CDR3 sequence (DNA): TGTGCCAGCGGAAGGGTGCGAGAGACCCAGTACTTC.

This chain links TRBV28 with TRBJ2-5, with TRBD1 matching 8 bases. This CDR3 comprises 13 residues. Germline CDR1 is MDHEN and CDR2 is SYDVKM. Germline trimming cut 6 bases from V and 5 bases from J; bases unmatched to any gene: 5. In DNA form, the CDR3 reads TGTGCCAGCAGGCAGGGGGCGGTGGAGACCCAGTACTTC. Its protein is CASRQGAVETQYF.

This clonotype was seen at least ten times. V gene TRBV18 combines with J gene TRBJ1-5; no firm D call. The length of the CDR3 is 13 residues. Germline loops: CDR1 KGHSH, CDR2 LQKENI. V lost 5 bases and J 5 bases, leaving 10 bases between the germline ends. The CDR3 spells CASSGKIDQPQHF. The DNA for the CDR3 is TGTGCCAGCTCAGGGAAAATTGATCAGCCCCAGCATTTT.

This clonotype was detected many times. This chain links TRBV28 with TRBJ2-7; D might be TRBD1 (5 bases). Germline V gene sequence: CDR1 MDHEN, CDR2 SYDVKM. The CDR3 loop spans 17 amino acids. V was pared by 3 bases and J by 10 bases, with 28 bases between. The CDR3 DNA reads as TGTGCCAGCAGTTTCAGGGTCGGGCAGGGATCCAGACCCCTCCAGTACTTC. Its protein product is CASSFRVGQGSRPLQYF.

This clonotype was detected ten times or more. This rearrangement joins TRBV6-5 to TRBJ2-5, with 8 bases lining up with TRBD1. After removal of 6 bases from V and 1 base from J, the junction contained 7 bases not matched to a gene. The CDR3 totals 15 residues. Germline CDR1 reads MNHEY; CDR2 reads SVGAGI. CDR3 DNA sequence: TGTGCCAGCAGCCGGACAGGGAAGGGCCAAGAGACCCAGTACTTC. Residues: CASSRTGKGQETQYF.

This clonotype was detected ten times or more. The genes are TRBV20-1 and TRBJ2-7; D ambiguous. The V and J ends lost 5 bases and 5 bases respectively, with 16 bases between them. The germline V gene has CDR1 DFQATT and CDR2 SNEGSKA (reference sequence). This CDR3 is 13 amino acids long. Here the CDR3 DNA reads TGCAGTGCTTTCTATCCCCTTTTCCACGAGCAGTACTTC. It specifies CSAFYPLFHEQYF.

This clonotype has at least ten counts. The chain combines TRBV28 with TRBJ1-1; D uncertain. The V gene lost 3 bases and the J gene lost 5 bases, with 10 bases spanning the gap. CDR3 length: 13 residues. The germline CDR1 and CDR2 sequences are MDHEN and SYDVKM. The chain's CDR3 is CASSLGKTTEAFF. The CDR3 DNA reads as TGTGCCAGCAGTTTGGGAAAAACAACTGAAGCTTTCTTT.

This clonotype was counted ten times or more. Relative to the germline gene, one junction end is altered; a read error may explain this. The CDR3 spells CASVNSRGCTF. The CDR3 DNA reads as TGTGCCAGCGTTAACTCCAGAGGCTGCACCTTC. The rearrangement uses TRBV12-3 or TRBV12-4 and TRBJ1-2; D remains unclear. This CDR3 has 11 amino acids.

V is TRBV12-3 or TRBV12-4 and J is TRBJ2-7; possible D gene TRBD1, 6 bases. The CDR3 totals 16 residues. Trimming shortened V by 4 bases and J by 1 base, and 17 bases separated the two germline ends. Here the CDR3 DNA reads TGTGCCAGCAGTTCCGGACAGATCCAGTTTTCCTACGAGCAGTACTTC. It translates to CASSSGQIQFSYEQYF.

A word on this clonotype: Germline and junction disagree at one end, which may indicate a read error. This rearrangement joins TRBV20-1 to TRBJ1-5; D remains unclear. CDR3 size: 13 residues. The germline gives CDR1 DFQATT, CDR2 SNEGSKA (reference sequence). CDR3 loop: CSAGRGHNQPQPF. The CDR3 coding sequence is TGCAGTGCTGGGAGAGGCCACAATCAGCCCCAGCCTTTT.